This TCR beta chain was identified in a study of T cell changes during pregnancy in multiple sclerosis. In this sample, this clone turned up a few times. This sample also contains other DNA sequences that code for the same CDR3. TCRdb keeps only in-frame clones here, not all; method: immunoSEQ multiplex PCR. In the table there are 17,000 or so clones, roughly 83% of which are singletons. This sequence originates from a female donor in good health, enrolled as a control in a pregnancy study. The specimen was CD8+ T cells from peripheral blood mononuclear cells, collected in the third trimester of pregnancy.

CDR3 coding DNA: TGTGCCAGCAGTGCGATACAGGGCTCTGGAAACACCATATATTTT. It is translated as CASSAIQGSGNTIYF. The V and J genes are TRBV27 and TRBJ1-3; TRBD1 is a possible D gene (6 bases). Germline CDR1 and CDR2: MNHEY and SMNVEV (reference sequence). V gave up 5 bases and J gave up 0 bases, with 11 bases separating them. The length of the CDR3 is 15 residues.